This passage covers 6 T cell receptor beta chains from one sample sequenced in a study of shared clonotypes between healthy human individuals. This table comes from immunoSEQ multiplex PCR, and its TCRdb copy is limited to in-frame clones, with some not included. Among about 820,000 clones listed, around 92% were seen once. CD45RO-negative CD8 cells positively selected for CCR7 made up the naive population, which excluded terminally differentiated effector memory CD45RA+ cells. Sample: naive CD8+ T cells sorted from blood. These receptors all come from a man aged 25-40 years in good health.

This clone appeared a single time. The genes are TRBV4-1 and TRBJ2-7; 12 nucleotides match TRBD2. The CDR3 is 15 residues long. Germline loops: CDR1 MGHRA, CDR2 YSYEKL. With V trimmed by 1 base and J by 5 bases, 3 bases remained unmatched. Written as DNA, the CDR3 is TGCGCCAGCAGCCAAGGACTAGCGGGAGTCGACGAGCAGTACTTC. It encodes CASSQGLAGVDEQYF.

The chain is built from TRBV10-3 and TRBJ2-7; D is unclear. Between the trimmed V and J ends, which lost 0 bases and 4 bases, there was a span of 4 bases. The CDR3 has 12 amino acids. Germline CDR1 ENHRY, CDR2 SYGVKD. CDR3 in DNA: TGTGCCATCAGTGAGTCAGAGTACGAGCAGTACTTC. It translates to CAISESEYEQYF.

V gene TRBV18 combines with J gene TRBJ2-7; D gene ambiguous. This CDR3 has 13 residues. Germline values: CDR1 KGHSH, CDR2 LQKENI. V lost 3 bases to trimming and J lost 4 bases, with 10 bases between them. The CDR3 bases are TGTGCCAGCTCACCGACGGATAGTTACGAGCAGTACTTC. It specifies CASSPTDSYEQYF.

This clone was recorded once. The chain joins TRBV5-6 to TRBJ1-1; D gene uncertain. CDR3 length: 15 residues. The V gene's germline CDR1 is SGHDT and CDR2 YYEEEE. With 2 bases removed from V and 0 bases from J, the gap between germline ends came to 11 bases. This CDR3 is CASSFWNGVNTEAFF. The DNA of the CDR3 is TGTGCCAGCAGCTTTTGGAACGGGGTGAACACTGAAGCTTTCTTT. Full variable domain (remainder filled in from reference TRBV5-6 and TRBJ1-1): DAGVTQSPTHLIKTRGQQVTLRCSPKSGHDTVSWYQQALGQGPQFIFQYYEEEERQRGNFPDRFSGHQFPNYSSELNVNALLLGDSALYLCASSFWNGVNTEAFFGQGTRLTVV.

V usage is TRBV10-3 and J usage is TRBJ2-1; D ambiguous. The germline V gene encodes CDR1 ENHRY and CDR2 SYGVKD. This CDR3 contains 15 residues. Trimming removed 4 bases from V and 7 bases from J, with 17 bases in between. This chain's CDR3 is CAISGTATTDNEQFF. The CDR3 DNA reads TGTGCCATCAGTGGGACGGCCACTACGGATAATGAGCAGTTCTTC.

The V gene is TRBV7-9, the J gene TRBJ2-2; possibly TRBD1 for D (6 bases). Germline assignment: CDR1 SEHNR and CDR2 FQNEAQ (reference sequence). Deletions cut 4 bases from V and 6 bases from J, with 12 bases between. The CDR3 length is 14 residues. CDR3 in DNA: TGTGCCAGCAGCTCATGGGGGACATCCGGGGAGCTGTTTTTT. As protein: CASSSWGTSGELFF.